Included here is one T cell receptor beta chain sequence, with context. The data were obtained in a study of blood T cell repertoires in COVID-19. As for the study in general: T cells, B-cell-depleted T cells, or PBMCs supplied cDNA or gDNA.

Original methodology: For nucleated cells, counts were estimated from reference gene primer amplification. The protocol was immunoSEQ multiplex PCR, while the TCRdb copy is restricted to in-frame clones and leaves out a portion. D and trimming come from the DNA, and the V and J calls and clone size come from that table. The sample lists some 240,000 clones, 89% occurring once. The clonotype originates from a woman aged 40 to 50 who had recovered from COVID-19. The specimen sequenced was peripheral blood.

The CDR3: CASSQIGQQGMYEQYV. The CDR3 DNA is TGTGCCAGCTCACAGATCGGGCAGCAGGGGATGTACGAGCAGTACGTC. The V call is TRBV5-5, the J call TRBJ2-7; D may be TRBD1 (6 bases). The CDR3 consists of 16 residues. CDR1 is SGHKS and CDR2 is YYEKEE in the germline V gene (reference sequence). The V end was cut by 7 bases, the J end by 4 bases, with 24 bases between.